The 8 T cell receptor beta chains below all came from one sample that was sequenced in a study of T cells in localized non-small cell lung cancer. TCRdb's table, derived via immunoSEQ multiplex PCR, lists solely in-frame clones and lacks some. This table holds some 90,000 clones, approximately 86% found once. The sample here was peripheral blood, taken before any cancer treatment. The receptors originated from a man aged 40 to 75 with stage I squamous cell lung carcinoma.

This clone was found once. The chain carries TRBV5-1 and TRBJ1-6; D gene uncertain. The germline gives CDR1 SGHRS, CDR2 YFSETQ. The V and J ends lost 4 bases and 10 bases respectively, with 33 bases between them. The CDR3 has 20 amino acids. The CDR3 DNA follows: TGCGCCAGCAGCACAGCGGAGGGAACCACGGTTGGATATGTGGACTCACCCCTCCACTTT. As protein: CASSTAEGTTVGYVDSPLHF.

The J gene is TRBJ2-1, the V gene TRBV9; 9 positions agree with TRBD2. Germline V gene lookup returns CDR1 SGDLS and CDR2 YYNGEE. Trimming cost V 3 bases and J 7 bases; bases outside gene matches: 11. This CDR3 region has 16 residues. The CDR3 loop is CASSGAPAGGENEQFF. CDR3 coding DNA: TGTGCCAGCAGCGGCGCCCCAGCGGGGGGCGAGAATGAGCAGTTCTTC.

The V and J genes are TRBV11-2 and TRBJ2-5; D unclear. Germline V lookup: CDR1 SGHAT, CDR2 FQNNGV. Trimming left V 1 base short and J 5 bases short, with 5 bases between. This CDR3 is built from 12 residues. The CDR3 DNA is TGTGCCAGCAGCTTAGCTGGCGAGACCCAGTACTTC. It codes for CASSLAGETQYF.

The gene calls are TRBV4-2 and TRBJ1-4; TRBD1 might be the D (6 bases). The V end was cut by 3 bases, the J end by 7 bases, with 18 bases between. This CDR3 is built from 16 residues. Per the germline V gene, CDR1 is LGHNA and CDR2 is YNFKEQ. This chain's CDR3 is CASSHIAGASGEKLFF. DNA for the CDR3: TGTGCCAGCAGCCACATTGCGGGGGCGTCTGGTGAAAAACTGTTTTTT.

This clone was observed a handful of times. J is TRBJ2-7 and V is TRBV9; a possible D gene is TRBD1 (7 bases). CDR1 is SGDLS, CDR2 YYNGEE, per germline. This CDR3 has 15 amino acids. V was trimmed by 0 bases and J by 4 bases, leaving 14 bases between them. The CDR3 protein is CASSVDPGGTYEQYF. As DNA, the CDR3 is TGTGCCAGCAGCGTAGATCCAGGGGGGACTTACGAGCAGTACTTC.

The chain uses TRBV12-5 and TRBJ1-1; possible D gene TRBD1, 6 bases. CDR1 is LGHNT, CDR2 FRNRAP, per germline. The CDR3 has 14 residues. Trimming took off 3 bases at V and 1 base at J, with 9 bases between the two ends. CDR3 coding DNA: TGTGCTAGTGGTTTACAGGGAAAGAACACTGAAGCTTTCTTT. This codes for CASGLQGKNTEAFF.

The chain employs TRBV29-1 and TRBJ1-1; D is possibly TRBD1 (6 bases). The V gene's germline CDR1 is SQVTM and CDR2 ANQGSEA. This CDR3 contains 15 residues. The ends were cut back, 4 bases at V and 1 base at J, with 16 bases in the middle. DNA of the CDR3: TGCAGCGTTGTTTCCCGTTGGACAGAGAACACTGAAGCTTTCTTT. This translates into CSVVSRWTENTEAFF.

The CDR3 is CASSPIGVRANYGYTF. CDR3 bases: TGTGCCAGCTCACCTATAGGGGTCAGGGCTAACTATGGCTACACCTTC. The chain joins TRBV18 to TRBJ1-2, with D possibly being TRBD1 (5 bases). V gave up 3 bases and J gave up 0 bases, with 14 bases separating them. From germline, CDR1 is KGHSH and CDR2 LQKENI. The CDR3 loop spans 16 amino acids.